This T cell receptor beta chain was identified during a study of T cells expressing NK-cell markers (dated by TCRdb to the early 2020s). As for the study more broadly: About eight donors provided sorted CD3+CD56+NKG2C+, CD3+CD56+NKG2C- and CD3+CD56-NKG2C+ T-cell subsets, whose TCR beta-chain repertoires were profiled. Seven of the eight sequenced donors were HCMV-seropositive and one was HCMV-seronegative. The study sequenced eight donors, all healthy volunteers chosen at random: three men and five women. The libraries were sequenced on Illumina HiSeq 2000/2500, MiSeq or NextSeq, producing 2 x 150 bp reads. The investigation overall reported the following: Those dominant clonotypes were again the most abundant among CD3+CD56-NKG2C+ cells in a handful of donors, at roughly 25-60.1%. In six donors, the dominant CD3+CD56+NKG2C+ clonotypes were among the top 10 CD8+ clonotypes and accounted for about 1.0-7.5% of CD8+ T cells. It remained unclear whether the expanded NKG2C-expressing T cell clones were specific for HCMV antigens.

HCMV-specific IgG was detected in serum with a commercial ELISA kit to determine HCMV serostatus. Peripheral blood mononuclear cells were isolated from blood by Ficoll density gradient centrifugation. Points on this clonotype: Its antigen is unknown.

Taken from the germline V gene, the CDR1 and CDR2 loops are SGHRS and YFSETQ. The CDR3 starts with the cysteine, ends with the phenylalanine, and has 13 residues. DNA is not recorded here. The sequencer was an Illumina HiSeq 2000. TCR beta cDNA libraries were made by 5'RACE template switching that added a universal primer site and unique molecular identifiers. cDNA synthesis was primed from the TCR beta constant segment, followed by two successive PCR amplification steps. From the authors' description of their analysis: MIGEC was used to demultiplex reads and group reads by UMI, and MiTCR was used to assemble and quantify clonotypes. To exclude erroneous sequences, any TCR cDNA sequence not supported by at least two reads was discarded. The tcR package was used for downstream repertoire analysis, and clonotypes were matched between fractions using CDR3 nucleotide sequence together with V segment. Antigen specificity was annotated against VDJdb with VDJmatch, allowing one amino acid substitution in CDR3. Following TCRdb reprocessing, every CDR3 protein sequence forms one entry, and DNA is not provided. TCRdb's processing, not the study's, gives the V and J calls here. The sample's table covers around 470,000 distinct CDR3 sequences. The ten largest clones represent roughly 1.4% of the sample.

This sequence uses TRBV5-1 and TRBJ2-1; no DNA is available, so the TRBD1 call from TCRdb remains unchecked. This sequence was found in a woman aged 45-65 years in good health. Donor details come from another sample of the same person, matched by shared clones. The sequenced material came from blood T cells: a sorted CD56 or NKG2C T cell subset, CD4+ or CD8+ T cells, or bulk PBMC T cells (not recorded which). The CDR3 protein sequence reads: CASSPTPDGEQFF.